This TCR beta chain is from a study of cytomegalovirus exposure and HLA in healthy donors. Notes on the study in general: Among CMV-associated TCR beta chains, most appeared HLA-restricted in a later analysis. Later analysis identified a missense DCLRE1C variant that was linked to TCR beta V- and J-gene trimming. HLA alleles were associated with 16,000 or so TCR beta sequences in a later analysis at 0.05 false discovery rate.

This CDR3 contains 12 residues. V was clipped by 5 bases and J by 7 bases; unmatched bases: 4. Germline values: CDR1 SQVTM, CDR2 ANQGSEA. In its sample, this clone was seen once. Antigen unknown. The PCR was carried out with 60 Vbeta primers and 13 Jbeta primers. Clones were sequenced by immunoSEQ multiplex PCR, and TCRdb holds only the in-frame ones, with some missing. The table has about 140,000 clones, roughly three quarters seen once; the top ten hold 14%. Sequencing input: PBMCs. The chain combines TRBV29-1 with TRBJ2-2, with TRBD1 matching 7 bases. This TCR was sampled from a woman aged 40 to 49 in good health and CMV-seronegative. CDR3 protein: CSVRQGDGELFF. DNA for the CDR3: TGCAGCGTTCGTCAGGGGGACGGGGAGCTGTTTTTT.